This T cell receptor beta chain originates from a study of vaccination effects on CD4 cells after COVID-19. The ViraFEST assay expanded antigen-specific CD4+ T cells with viral peptide pools before sequencing. Subsequent to a culture period of 10 to 11 days, CD4+ T cells were isolated. Germline CDR1 SGHRS, CDR2 YFSETQ. V lost 4 bases to trimming and J lost 5 bases; unmatched junction nucleotides: 3. The CDR3 is 15 amino acids. Comment on this clone: The target antigen is unknown.

Sequencing was performed with immunoSEQ multiplex PCR; in TCRdb, only in-frame clones are kept and a portion is missing. Among about 79,000 clones listed, 70% to 75% were seen once. The rearrangement links TRBV5-1 to TRBJ2-3; 14 nucleotides agree with TRBD2. The material sequenced was CD4+ T cells from PBMCs cultured with HCoV-229E spike peptides, taken before COVID-19 vaccination. This sequence originates from a human donor who received a COVID-19 vaccine. CDR3 region: CASSTGLAGVDTQYF. The DNA of the CDR3 is TGCGCCAGCAGCACGGGACTAGCGGGGGTAGATACGCAGTATTTT.